Sequencing of this TCR beta chain was carried out in a study of blood T cell repertoires in COVID-19. This CDR3 has 14 amino acids. Produced via immunoSEQ multiplex PCR; TCRdb's table is partial and in-frame only. The table has 150,000 to 200,000 clones, around 88% seen once. Sequenced sample: peripheral blood. This chain uses TRBV7-5 with TRBJ1-5. TRBV7-5 is shown as a pseudogene. This receptor was identified in a human donor in a cohort sampled during active COVID-19. The CDR3 reads CVRSLLANWEPQHF. DNA for the CDR3: TGTGTCAGAAGCTTACTAGCGAATTGGGAGCCCCAGCATTTT.